This record looks at one T cell receptor (beta chain) sequence and its context. Participant-reported clinical history was the basis for cohort assignment. This record belongs to a study of blood T cell repertoires in COVID-19. Original handling: Amplification of reference gene primers was used by the study to estimate nucleated cell counts. The assay was immunoSEQ multiplex PCR, and TCRdb's table has in-frame clones only and misses some. V and J calls and clone size are as listed in that table; D and trimming were resolved from the DNA. The sample carries some 330,000 clones, 80% to 90% recorded once. The V and J ends lost 0 bases and 4 bases, in that order; junction bases with no gene match: 8. Germline CDR1 LNHNV, CDR2 YYDKDF (reference sequence). CDR3 size: 17 residues.

The origin of this receptor is a man younger than 45 who had recovered from COVID-19. The source material was PBMCs or T cells enriched from blood (not recorded which). The gene calls are TRBV15 and TRBJ1-4; 7 positions agree with TRBD1. CDR3 nucleotide sequence: TGTGCCACCAGCAGAGACCCCCCGACAGGGAATAATGAAAAACTGTTTTTT. It encodes CATSRDPPTGNNEKLFF. The variable domain in full, with the rest retrieved from reference TRBV15 and TRBJ1-4, is DAMVIQNPRYQVTQFGKPVTLSCSQTLNHNVMYWYQQKSSQAPKLLFHYYDKDFNNEADTPDNFQSRRPNTSFCFLDIRSPGLGDTAMYLCATSRDPPTGNNEKLFFGSGTQLSVL.